These 3 T cell receptor beta chains were all obtained from the same sample, sequenced in a study of blood T cell repertoires in COVID-19. Assay: immunoSEQ multiplex PCR; the TCRdb copy retains only in-frame clones and omits some. The sample contains around 140,000 clones, roughly nine tenths of which appear only once. The sequenced sample was peripheral blood. The receptors originated from a human donor in a cohort sampled during active COVID-19.

The CDR3 is CASKLQENNYGYTF. The CDR3 DNA sequence: TGCGCCAGCAAATTACAGGAAAATAACTATGGCTACACCTTC. The chain employs TRBV5-1 and TRBJ1-2, with a weak D call TRBD1 (5 bases). The V gene lost 6 bases and the J gene lost 1 base, with 13 bases spanning the gap. Germline V CDR1 and CDR2: SGHRS, YFSETQ. This CDR3 has 14 amino acids.

The chain has TRBV5-6 and TRBJ1-2; 9 bases align to TRBD1. The CDR3 loop spans 13 amino acids. The V gene's germline CDR1 is SGHDT and CDR2 YYEEEE. V lost 3 bases and J lost 8; bases outside the gene matches: 5. This CDR3 is CASSWTGAGGYTF. DNA of the CDR3: TGTGCCAGCAGCTGGACAGGGGCGGGAGGCTACACCTTC.

The V and J genes are TRBV13 and TRBJ1-5, with D possibly TRBD1 on 5 matching bases. CDR1 is PRHDT and CDR2 is FYEKMQ in the germline V gene (reference sequence). The V end was cut by 3 bases, the J end by 6 bases, with 12 bases between. CDR3 size: 14 residues. The CDR3 here is CASSLGGGGQPQHF. The CDR3 coding sequence is TGTGCCAGCAGCTTGGGAGGCGGGGGTCAGCCCCAGCATTTT.